This T cell receptor beta chain is drawn from a study of blood T cell repertoires in COVID-19. Measured with immunoSEQ multiplex PCR; TCRdb has only the in-frame clones, and not every one. The sample shows 350,000 to 450,000 clones, about 85% of them seen only once. Looked up from germline, CDR1 is LNHDA and CDR2 is SQIVND (reference sequence). This CDR3 comprises 15 residues. V shed 6 bases and J shed 2 bases, with 15 bases lying between them. V gene TRBV19 combines with J gene TRBJ2-3; D is unclear. The source of this sequence is a woman under 30 with acute or convalescent COVID-19. The specimen sequenced was peripheral blood. CDR3 sequence reads: CASRYSLLLTDTQYF. As DNA, the CDR3 is TGTGCCAGTAGGTACTCGCTCCTACTCACAGATACGCAGTATTTT.